This TCR beta chain was profiled in a study of blood T cell repertoires in COVID-19. Only in-frame clones appear in the TCRdb table, and some are missing; sequencing was by immunoSEQ multiplex PCR. The top ten clones hold 10% to 15% of a sample with approximately 400,000 clones, approximately 88% of them seen once. Enrolment of Seattle patients took place during active infection, and they were followed longitudinally. Sequencing used peripheral blood. The receptor was derived from a woman in her 50s with COVID-19, enrolled during active disease.

The CDR3 is CASGLSQGGAFF. The CDR3 DNA sequence: TGTGCTAGTGGTTTGTCGCAGGGTGGAGCTTTCTTT. The chain combines TRBV12-5 with TRBJ1-1; weak D call: TRBD1 (5 bases). The V end was cut by 2 bases, the J end by 10 bases, with 11 bases between. Looked up from germline, CDR1 is LGHNT and CDR2 is FRNRAP. The CDR3 has 12 residues.